Each of the 29 T cell receptor beta chains below was sequenced from the same sample in a study of blood T cell repertoires in COVID-19. Here immunoSEQ multiplex PCR was the method, and the copy in TCRdb shows in-frame clones only, minus some. This sample has approximately 140,000 clones; around 81% occur once, and the top ten carry 2.5% to 3%. Input material: peripheral blood. The receptors come from a woman in her forties with active or convalescent COVID-19.

The chain recombines TRBV24-1 with TRBJ1-1; maybe TRBD1 (6 bases). In germline, CDR1 is KGHDR, CDR2 SFDVKD. The V end lost 5 bases, the J end lost 3 bases, and 15 bases lay between the germline ends. There are 15 residues in the CDR3. The CDR3 DNA reads TGTGCCACCAGTGGGGAGGGACAAGAGGACACTGAAGCTTTCTTT. As protein: CATSGEGQEDTEAFF.

The V call is TRBV15, the J call TRBJ2-1; the match to TRBD1 covers 7 bases. CDR1 is LNHNV, CDR2 YYDKDF, per germline (reference sequence). V dropped 5 bases and J dropped 9; count of bases not matched to a gene: 10. This CDR3 region has 14 residues. Written as DNA, the CDR3 is TGTGCCACCAGCGGTCAGACAGGGATCAGTGAGCAGTTCTTC. Translation gives CATSGQTGISEQFF.

The genes are TRBV28 and TRBJ2-7, with 11 bases identical to TRBD2. Germline V CDR1 and CDR2: MDHEN, SYDVKM. The CDR3 loop spans 17 amino acids. The ends lost 3 bases at V and 2 bases at J; junction bases unmatched: 9. For the CDR3, the DNA is TGTGCCAGCAGTTTCGGGACTAGCGGTACCTCGACCTACGAGCAGTACTTC. It is translated as CASSFGTSGTSTYEQYF.

V is TRBV3-1 (or the pseudogene TRBV3-2) and J is TRBJ1-2; no clear D. CDR3 length: 14 amino acids. Germline V gene sequence: CDR1 LGHDT, CDR2 YNNKEL (reference sequence). Trimming took off 0 bases at V and 2 bases at J, with 7 bases between the two ends. CDR3 nucleotides: TGTGCCAGCAGCCAAGATTTATCGAACTATGGCTACACCTTC. The encoded protein is CASSQDLSNYGYTF.

The chain is built from TRBV28 and TRBJ1-1; 7 positions agree with TRBD1. Germline CDR1 reads MDHEN; CDR2 reads SYDVKM. This CDR3 region has 15 residues. V was pared by 4 bases and J by 1 base, with 6 bases of the junction left unmatched. CDR3 in DNA: TGTGCCAGCAGTTCATCTACAGGGGAGAACACTGAAGCTTTCTTT. Protein product: CASSSSTGENTEAFF.

The V gene is TRBV6-5, the J gene TRBJ1-6; unclear D gene. Germline-derived CDR1 and CDR2 are MNHEY and SVGAGI. V was cut by 2 bases and J by 4 bases, with 6 bases left in between. The length of the CDR3 is 14 residues. CDR3 in DNA: TGTGCCAGCAGTTACGACAATTATAATTCACCCCTCCACTTT. Protein sequence: CASSYDNYNSPLHF.

The chain joins TRBV19 to TRBJ1-1, with TRBD1 identical over 7 bases. Germline trimming cut 5 bases from V and 0 bases from J; bases unmatched to any gene: 6. CDR3 size: 15 residues. Germline CDR1 reads LNHDA; CDR2 reads SQIVND (reference sequence). The CDR3 DNA sequence: TGTGCCAGTAGTGGGACAGCTAGTATGAACACTGAAGCTTTCTTT. It is translated as CASSGTASMNTEAFF.

The chain joins TRBV19 to TRBJ1-5, with 10 bases identical to TRBD1. V lost 8 bases to trimming and J lost 2 bases; unmatched junction nucleotides: 9. Germline V gene sequence: CDR1 LNHDA, CDR2 SQIVND (reference sequence). The CDR3 runs to 16 residues. The CDR3 nucleotides read TGTGCCAGTTTTGACAGGGGGCTTGTGGGCAATCAGCCCCAGCATTTT. This encodes CASFDRGLVGNQPQHF.

The CDR3 reads CASSLAARGVPDTQYF. CDR3 nucleotides: TGTGCCAGCAGCTTAGCTGCCAGGGGGGTTCCAGATACGCAGTATTTT. The chain uses TRBV7-6 and TRBJ2-3; D perhaps matches TRBD1 (7 bases). CDR1 and CDR2 from the germline V gene are SGHVS and FNYEAQ. Trimming shortened V by 0 bases and J by 4 bases, and 14 bases separated the two germline ends. The CDR3 extends over 16 amino acids.

The J gene is TRBJ2-7, the V gene TRBV7-2, with D tentatively TRBD1 (7 bases). Germline-derived CDR1 and CDR2 are SGHTA and FQGNSA. V was trimmed by 2 bases and J by 8 bases, leaving 13 bases between them. The CDR3 totals 13 residues. CDR3 sequence reads: CASSLPRDSQQYF. DNA of the CDR3: TGTGCCAGCAGCTTACCGCGGGACAGTCAGCAGTACTTC.

The chain combines TRBV5-1 with TRBJ2-5; possibly TRBD1 for D (5 bases). Germline values: CDR1 SGHRS, CDR2 YFSETQ. V was trimmed by 0 bases and J by 1 base, leaving 7 bases between them. The CDR3 is made up of 14 amino acids. DNA of the CDR3: TGCGCCAGCAGCTTGGGACAGTCCCAAGAGACCCAGTACTTC. Its protein product is CASSLGQSQETQYF.

The gene calls are TRBV6-4 and TRBJ2-3, with unresolved D. The CDR3 spans 13 residues. V was cut by 3 bases and J by 3 bases, with 7 bases left in between. Germline V lookup: CDR1 MRHNA, CDR2 SNTAGT. The CDR3 coding sequence is TGTGCCAGCAGTGATGCCCAGACAGATACGCAGTATTTT. Residues: CASSDAQTDTQYF.

The chain uses TRBV5-6 and TRBJ2-5; the match to TRBD1 covers 9 bases. Germline-derived CDR1 and CDR2 are SGHDT and YYEEEE. The length of the CDR3 is 14 residues. The J segment lost 7 bases and the V segment lost 4 bases, leaving 8 bases of the junction unmatched. In DNA form, the CDR3 reads TGTGCCAGCAGCACTACGACAGGGGGACGGACCCAGTACTTC. Encoded protein: CASSTTTGGRTQYF.

This sequence joins TRBV2 and TRBJ1-6; D possibly corresponds to TRBD1 (5 bases). CDR1 and CDR2 from the germline V gene are SNHLY and FYNNEI. Trimming removed 7 bases from V and 12 bases from J, with 10 bases in between. The CDR3 is 11 amino acids. CDR3 nucleotide sequence: TGTGCCAGCAACCAACAGGAACCCCTCCACTTT. Translating gives CASNQQEPLHF.

This clone was picked up a small number of times. This sequence joins TRBV14 and TRBJ2-7; 10 nucleotides line up with TRBD2. CDR1 is SGHDN, CDR2 FVKESK, per germline. The CDR3 runs 16 residues. Trimming removed 0 bases from V and 6 bases from J; junction bases left unmatched: 8. CDR3 bases: TGTGCCAGCAGCCAAGACCGTCTAGCGGGAGTCGGCGAGCAGTACTTC. Translating it yields CASSQDRLAGVGEQYF.

This clone came up once. The V and J genes are TRBV7-7 and TRBJ2-7, with 8 bases lining up with TRBD1. Germline CDR1 and CDR2: SSHAT and FNYEAQ (reference sequence). Losses at the gene ends were 4 bases for V and 2 bases for J; bases not matched to a gene: 7. The CDR3 runs to 15 residues. This chain's CDR3 is CASSSGQGEAYEQYF. CDR3 DNA sequence: TGTGCCAGCAGCTCCGGACAGGGAGAGGCCTACGAGCAGTACTTC. The whole variable domain, remainder taken from reference TRBV7-7 and TRBJ2-7, is GAGVSQSPRYKVTKRGQDVTLRCDPISSHATLYWYQQALGQGPEFLTYFNYEAQPDKSGLPSDRFSAERPEGSISTLTIQRTEQRDSAMYRCASSSGQGEAYEQYFGPGTRLTVT.

This chain joins TRBV10-3 and TRBJ1-1; D uncertain. Germline loops: CDR1 ENHRY, CDR2 SYGVKD. The CDR3 loop spans 12 amino acids. The ends were cut back, 3 bases at V and 3 bases at J, with 5 bases in the middle. The CDR3 coding sequence is TGTGCCATCAGTGATTTAGACACTGAAGCTTTCTTT. Its translation: CAISDLDTEAFF.

The chain links TRBV5-1 to TRBJ1-5; the match to TRBD1 covers 7 bases. Germline V lookup: CDR1 SGHRS, CDR2 YFSETQ. This CDR3 region has 15 residues. Trimming cost V 4 bases and J 7 bases; bases outside gene matches: 11. The CDR3 sequence: CASSPETGLGQPQHF. The CDR3, as DNA: TGCGCCAGCAGCCCCGAGACAGGGTTGGGACAGCCCCAGCATTTT.

This clone has just one count. This chain joins TRBV25-1 and TRBJ1-2, with 9 nucleotides matching TRBD1. Germline CDR1 reads MGHDK; CDR2 reads SYGVNS. The CDR3 is made up of 15 amino acids. J gave up 4 bases and V 3 bases, and 6 bases lay outside the gene matches. CDR3 DNA sequence: TGTGCCAGCAGTGAGCCGGGACAGGGAGTCTATGGCTACACCTTC. It is translated as CASSEPGQGVYGYTF.

J is TRBJ1-3 and V is TRBV27; D is unresolved. This CDR3 is 17 amino acids long. The germline V and J ends were trimmed by 4 bases and 1 base, with 17 bases remaining between them. Germline-derived CDR1 and CDR2 are MNHEY and SMNVEV (reference sequence). The CDR3 region has the DNA TGTGCCAGCAGTTCCCTAAGCGCGGGCTTTTCTGGAAACACCATATATTTT. It is translated as CASSSLSAGFSGNTIYF.

The chain recombines TRBV6-1 with TRBJ2-7; TRBD1 aligns across 7 bases. This CDR3 spans 13 amino acids. Trimming took 3 bases from V and 7 from J; bases not matched to a gene: 6. CDR1 and CDR2 from the germline V gene are MNHNS and SASEGT. The CDR3 is CASSETGLGEQYF. Here the CDR3 DNA reads TGTGCCAGCAGTGAGACAGGGTTGGGGGAGCAGTACTTC.

In this sample, this clone turned up a few times. V usage is TRBV18 and J usage is TRBJ2-2; TRBD2 might be the D (5 bases). Germline assignment: CDR1 KGHSH and CDR2 LQKENI. The CDR3 consists of 16 residues. The ends were cut back, 4 bases at V and 1 base at J, with 13 bases in the middle. CDR3 protein: CASSLDGVENTGELFF. CDR3 bases: TGTGCCAGCTCACTGGACGGGGTAGAGAACACCGGGGAGCTGTTTTTT.

This sequence joins TRBV28 and TRBJ2-5; D is possibly TRBD2 (7 bases). V was cut by 6 bases and J by 4 bases, with 18 bases left in between. The CDR3 extends over 15 amino acids. CDR1 and CDR2 (germline): MDHEN, SYDVKM. The CDR3 loop is CASRLTKGGGETQYF. For the CDR3, the DNA is TGTGCCAGCAGGCTTACCAAAGGGGGGGGAGAGACCCAGTACTTC.

The chain employs TRBV11-3 and TRBJ1-1; TRBD1 agrees at 7 bases. Germline loops: CDR1 SGHNT, CDR2 YENEEA. This CDR3 has 15 amino acids. The V segment lost 1 base and the J segment 1 base; nucleotides outside the gene matches: 3. CDR3 DNA: TGTGCCAGCAGCTTAGGGGGGACAGCGAACACTGAAGCTTTCTTT. Its protein product is CASSLGGTANTEAFF.

J is TRBJ2-1 and V is TRBV5-4, with 11 bases that match TRBD1. J lost 0 bases, V lost 3 bases, and 8 bases had no gene match. CDR3 length: 18 amino acids. Germline V gene lookup returns CDR1 SGHNT and CDR2 YYREEE (reference sequence). This CDR3 reads CASSWGQGGPSSYNEQFF. The DNA for the CDR3 is TGTGCCAGCAGCTGGGGACAGGGGGGGCCTAGCTCCTACAATGAGCAGTTCTTC.

V is TRBV18 and J is TRBJ1-4; D might be TRBD1 (5 bases). Germline CDR1 is KGHSH and CDR2 is LQKENI. Trimming cost V 3 bases and J 2 bases, with 7 bases left between them. The CDR3 sequence is 14 residues long. In DNA, the CDR3 is TGTGCCAGCTCACCTCGACAGACTAATGAAAAACTGTTTTTT. Translated, it gives CASSPRQTNEKLFF. Complete variable domain (other parts from reference TRBV18 and TRBJ1-4): NAGVMQNPRHLVRRRGQEARLRCSPMKGHSHVYWYRQLPEEGLKFMVYLQKENIIDESGMPKERFSAEFPKEGPSILRIQQVVRGDSAAYFCASSPRQTNEKLFFGSGTQLSVL.

The chain is built from TRBV11-2 and TRBJ1-4, with D hard to call. Germline lookup yields CDR1 SGHAT and CDR2 FQNNGV. CDR3 length: 18 residues. The V end lost 5 bases, the J end lost 4 bases, and 23 bases lay between the germline ends. The CDR3 here is CASSAGQFLLGDNEKLFF. DNA for the CDR3: TGTGCCAGCAGCGCCGGCCAGTTCCTACTAGGAGATAATGAAAAACTGTTTTTT.

This clone was detected only a few times. This rearrangement joins TRBV18 to TRBJ1-3; the D is unclear. Per germline, CDR1 KGHSH and CDR2 LQKENI. The CDR3 totals 17 residues. V was pared by 4 bases and J by 0 bases, with 16 bases between. The CDR3 DNA is TGTGCCAGCTCACAAGCTCCGGCGGTGAGCTCTGGAAACACCATATATTTT. Translated: CASSQAPAVSSGNTIYF. Based on the CDR3 plus reference TRBV18 and TRBJ1-3, the full variable domain is NAGVMQNPRHLVRRRGQEARLRCSPMKGHSHVYWYRQLPEEGLKFMVYLQKENIIDESGMPKERFSAEFPKEGPSILRIQQVVRGDSAAYFCASSQAPAVSSGNTIYFGEGSWLTVV.

This chain joins TRBV10-3 and TRBJ2-7, with 11 bases identical to TRBD2. CDR3 length: 17 residues. The germline V gene has CDR1 ENHRY and CDR2 SYGVKD. The V and J ends lost 4 bases and 0 bases, in that order; junction bases with no gene match: 8. The CDR3 reads CAISAGTSGSSSYEQYF. The CDR3 DNA reads TGTGCCATCAGTGCGGGGACTAGCGGCTCAAGCTCCTACGAGCAGTACTTC.